This T cell receptor (beta chain) came from a study of T cell changes during pregnancy in multiple sclerosis. Clones were read by immunoSEQ multiplex PCR, and TCRdb kept only the in-frame ones, dropping some. Here the sample spans 72,000 or so clones, roughly 93% being singletons. CDR1 is MNHEY, CDR2 SVGAGI, per germline. V gave up 8 bases and J gave up 0 bases, with 13 bases separating them. The CDR3 contains 14 residues. This TCR was sampled from a female donor with multiple sclerosis, enrolled in a pregnancy study. The chain carries TRBV6-5 and TRBJ1-1, with D possibly TRBD1 on 6 matching bases. This specimen consisted of peripheral blood, obtained in the second trimester of pregnancy. As DNA, the CDR3 is TGTGCCAGCCACCCACAGGGAGTGAACACTGAAGCTTTCTTT. It translates to CASHPQGVNTEAFF.